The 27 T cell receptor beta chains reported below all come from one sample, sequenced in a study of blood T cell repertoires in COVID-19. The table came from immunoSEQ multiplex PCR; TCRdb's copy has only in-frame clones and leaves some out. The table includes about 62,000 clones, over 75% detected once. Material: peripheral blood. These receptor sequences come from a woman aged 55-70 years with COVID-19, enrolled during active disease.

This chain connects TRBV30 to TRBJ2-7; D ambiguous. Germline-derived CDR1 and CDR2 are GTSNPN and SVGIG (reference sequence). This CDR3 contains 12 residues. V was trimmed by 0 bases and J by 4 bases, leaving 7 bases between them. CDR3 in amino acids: CAWSVHGYEQYF. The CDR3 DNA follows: TGTGCCTGGAGTGTACATGGTTACGAGCAGTACTTC.

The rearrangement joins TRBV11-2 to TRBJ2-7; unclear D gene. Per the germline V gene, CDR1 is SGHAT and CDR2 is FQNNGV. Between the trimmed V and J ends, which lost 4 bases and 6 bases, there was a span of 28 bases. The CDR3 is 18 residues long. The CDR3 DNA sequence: TGTGCCAGCAGCTCCACCGCACACGATCTTAGATCTAGGTCCGAGCAGTACTTC. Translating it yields CASSSTAHDLRSRSEQYF.

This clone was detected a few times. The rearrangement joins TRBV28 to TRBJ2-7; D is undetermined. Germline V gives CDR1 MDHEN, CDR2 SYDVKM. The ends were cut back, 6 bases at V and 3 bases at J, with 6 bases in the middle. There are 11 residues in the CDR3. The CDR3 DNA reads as TGTGCCAGCAGGGCTAGCTACGAGCAGTACTTC. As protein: CASRASYEQYF. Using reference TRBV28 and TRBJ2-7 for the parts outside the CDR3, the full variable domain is DVKVTQSSRYLVKRTGEKVFLECVQDMDHENMFWYRQDPGLGLRLIYFSYDVKMKEKGDIPEGYSVSREKKERFSLILESASTNQTSMYLCASRASYEQYFGPGTRLTVT.

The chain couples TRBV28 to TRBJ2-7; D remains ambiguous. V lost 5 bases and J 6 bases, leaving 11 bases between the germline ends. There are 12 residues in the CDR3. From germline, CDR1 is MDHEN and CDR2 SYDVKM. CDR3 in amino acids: CASSQRLSEQYF. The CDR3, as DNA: TGTGCCAGCAGTCAGAGGCTAAGCGAGCAGTACTTC.

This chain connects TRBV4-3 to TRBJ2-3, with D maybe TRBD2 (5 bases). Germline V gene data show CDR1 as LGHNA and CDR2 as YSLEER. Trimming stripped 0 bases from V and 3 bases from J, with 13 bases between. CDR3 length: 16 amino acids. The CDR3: CASSQDWRLGTDTQYF. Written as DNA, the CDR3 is TGCGCCAGCAGCCAAGATTGGAGGTTGGGGACAGATACGCAGTATTTT.

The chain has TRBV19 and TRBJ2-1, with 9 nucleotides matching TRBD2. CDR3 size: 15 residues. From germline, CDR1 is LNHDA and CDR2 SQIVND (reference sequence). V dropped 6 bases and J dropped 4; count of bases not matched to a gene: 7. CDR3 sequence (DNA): TGTGCCAGTAGGGCTAGCGGGATTTCGTACAATGAGCAGTTCTTC. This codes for CASRASGISYNEQFF.

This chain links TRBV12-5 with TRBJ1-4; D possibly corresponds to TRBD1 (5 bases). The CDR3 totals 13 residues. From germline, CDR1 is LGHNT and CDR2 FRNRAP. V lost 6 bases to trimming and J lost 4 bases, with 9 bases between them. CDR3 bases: TGTGCTAGTGGGGGGGGAAATAATGAAAAACTGTTTTTT. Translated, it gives CASGGGNNEKLFF.

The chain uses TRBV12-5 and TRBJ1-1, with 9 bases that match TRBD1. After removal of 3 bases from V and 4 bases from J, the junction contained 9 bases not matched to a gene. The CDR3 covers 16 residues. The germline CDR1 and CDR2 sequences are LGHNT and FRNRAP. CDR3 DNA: TGTGCTAGTGGTTTTTCCGTGACAGGGGGAGGCACTGAAGCTTTCTTT. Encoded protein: CASGFSVTGGGTEAFF.

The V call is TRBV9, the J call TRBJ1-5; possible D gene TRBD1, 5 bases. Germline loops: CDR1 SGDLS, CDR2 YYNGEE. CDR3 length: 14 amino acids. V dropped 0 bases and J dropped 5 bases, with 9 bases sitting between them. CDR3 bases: TGTGCCAGCAGCGTAGGGGTAGGGGATCAGCCCCAGCATTTT. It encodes CASSVGVGDQPQHF.

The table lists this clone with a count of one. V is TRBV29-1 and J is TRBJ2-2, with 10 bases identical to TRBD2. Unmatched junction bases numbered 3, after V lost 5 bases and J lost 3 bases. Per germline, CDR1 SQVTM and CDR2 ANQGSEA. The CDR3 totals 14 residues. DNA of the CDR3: TGCAGCGTTCTAGCGGGAGTGGACACCGGGGAGCTGTTTTTT. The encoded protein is CSVLAGVDTGELFF.

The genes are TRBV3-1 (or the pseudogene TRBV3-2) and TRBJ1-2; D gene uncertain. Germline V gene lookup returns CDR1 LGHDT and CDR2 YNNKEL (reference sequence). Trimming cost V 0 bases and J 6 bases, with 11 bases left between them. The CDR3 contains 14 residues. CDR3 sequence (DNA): TGTGCCAGCAGCCAAGAGAACGTGAGGCATGGCTACACCTTC. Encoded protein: CASSQENVRHGYTF.

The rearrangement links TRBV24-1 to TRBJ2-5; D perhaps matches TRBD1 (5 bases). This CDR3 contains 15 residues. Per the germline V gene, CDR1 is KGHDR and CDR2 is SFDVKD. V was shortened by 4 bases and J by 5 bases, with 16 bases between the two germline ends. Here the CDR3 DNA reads TGTGCCACCAGTGAAAGACAGCTAAGGGTGGAGACCCAGTACTTC. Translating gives CATSERQLRVETQYF.

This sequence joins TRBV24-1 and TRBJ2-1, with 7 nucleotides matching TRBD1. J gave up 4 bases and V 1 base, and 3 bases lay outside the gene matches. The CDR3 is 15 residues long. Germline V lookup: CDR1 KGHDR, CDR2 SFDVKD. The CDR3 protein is CATSDFNRGYNEQFF. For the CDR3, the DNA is TGTGCCACCAGTGATTTCAACAGGGGATACAATGAGCAGTTCTTC.

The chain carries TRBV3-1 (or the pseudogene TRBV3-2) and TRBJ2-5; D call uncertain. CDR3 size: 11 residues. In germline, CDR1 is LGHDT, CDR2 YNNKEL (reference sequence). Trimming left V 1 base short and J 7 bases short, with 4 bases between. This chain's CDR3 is CASSQGGTQYF. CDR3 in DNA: TGTGCCAGCAGCCAAGGAGGGACCCAGTACTTC.

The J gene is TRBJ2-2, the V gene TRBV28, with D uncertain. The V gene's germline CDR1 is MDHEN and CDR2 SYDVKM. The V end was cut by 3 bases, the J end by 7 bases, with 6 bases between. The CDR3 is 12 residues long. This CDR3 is CASSFRGGELFF. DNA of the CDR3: TGTGCCAGCAGTTTCCGCGGCGGGGAGCTGTTTTTT.

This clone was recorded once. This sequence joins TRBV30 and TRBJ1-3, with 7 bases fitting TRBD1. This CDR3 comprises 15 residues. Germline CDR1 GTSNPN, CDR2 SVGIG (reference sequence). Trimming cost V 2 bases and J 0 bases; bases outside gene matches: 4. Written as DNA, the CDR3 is TGTGCCTGGAGTCGGACAGGCGACTCTGGAAACACCATATATTTT. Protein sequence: CAWSRTGDSGNTIYF. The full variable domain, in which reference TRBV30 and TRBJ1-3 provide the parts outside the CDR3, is SQTIHQWPATLVQPVGSPLSLECTVEGTSNPNLYWYRQAAGRGLQLLFYSVGIGQISSEVPQNLSASRPQDRQFILSSKKLLLSDSGFYLCAWSRTGDSGNTIYFGEGSWLTVV.

The CDR3 region has the DNA TGTGCCAGCAGCCAAATGGCTGGGCGGGAGAACACCTACGAGCAGTACTTC. Residues: CASSQMAGRENTYEQYF. The chain couples TRBV4-2 to TRBJ2-7; 7 bases fit TRBD2. Germline V gene data show CDR1 as LGHNA and CDR2 as YNFKEQ. The CDR3 is 17 residues long. V lost 2 bases, J lost 2 bases, and 12 bases stayed unmatched.

The CDR3 DNA sequence: TGCAGCGGGGGTGAAATGGAGGCCGACTATGGCTACACCTTC. Its protein product is CSGGEMEADYGYTF. The genes are TRBV29-1 and TRBJ1-2, with D hard to call. Germline V lookup: CDR1 SQVTM, CDR2 ANQGSEA. Trimming cost V 7 bases and J 3 bases, with 18 bases left between them. The CDR3 is 14 residues long.

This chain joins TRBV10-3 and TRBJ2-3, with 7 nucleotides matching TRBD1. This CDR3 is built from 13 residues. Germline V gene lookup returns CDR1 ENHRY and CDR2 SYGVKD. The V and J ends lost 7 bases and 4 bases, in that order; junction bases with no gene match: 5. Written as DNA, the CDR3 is TGTGCCATCAATGACAGGGCGCCAGATACGCAGTATTTT. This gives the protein CAINDRAPDTQYF.

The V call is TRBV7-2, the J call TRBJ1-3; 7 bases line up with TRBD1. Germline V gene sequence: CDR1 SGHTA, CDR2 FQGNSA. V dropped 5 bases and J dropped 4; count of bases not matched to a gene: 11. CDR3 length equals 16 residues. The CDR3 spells CASSPDLTGPGNTIYF. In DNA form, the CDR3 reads TGTGCCAGCAGCCCCGACTTGACAGGGCCAGGAAACACCATATATTTT.

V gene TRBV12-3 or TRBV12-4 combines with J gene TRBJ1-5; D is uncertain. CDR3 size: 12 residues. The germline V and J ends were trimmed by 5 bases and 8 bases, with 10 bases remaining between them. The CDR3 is CASSPLEEPQHF. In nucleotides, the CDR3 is TGTGCCAGCAGTCCTCTGGAGGAGCCCCAGCATTTT.

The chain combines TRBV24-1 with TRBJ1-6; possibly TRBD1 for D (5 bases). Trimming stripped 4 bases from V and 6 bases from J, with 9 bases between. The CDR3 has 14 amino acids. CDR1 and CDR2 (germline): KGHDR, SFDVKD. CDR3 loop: CATSDRAFNSPLHF. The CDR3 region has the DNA TGTGCCACCAGTGACAGGGCTTTTAATTCACCCCTCCACTTT.

CDR3 nucleotide sequence: TGTGCCACCAGTGGGGGGCTAAATTCACCCCTCCACTTT. As protein: CATSGGLNSPLHF. The V call is TRBV24-1, the J call TRBJ1-6; perhaps TRBD1 as D (6 bases). The germline CDR1 and CDR2 sequences are KGHDR and SFDVKD. V lost 5 bases to trimming and J lost 7 bases, with 8 bases between them. CDR3 length equals 13 residues.

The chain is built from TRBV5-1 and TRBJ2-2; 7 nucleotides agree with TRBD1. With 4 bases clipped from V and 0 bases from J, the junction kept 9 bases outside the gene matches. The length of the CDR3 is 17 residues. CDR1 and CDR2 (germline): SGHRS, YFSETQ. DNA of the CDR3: TGCGCCAGCAGCATCCTCCGGACAGGCCCGAACACCGGGGAGCTGTTTTTT. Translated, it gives CASSILRTGPNTGELFF. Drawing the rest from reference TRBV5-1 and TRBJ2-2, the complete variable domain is KAGVTQTPRYLIKTRGQQVTLSCSPISGHRSVSWYQQTPGQGLQFLFEYFSETQRNKGNFPGRFSGRQFSNSRSEMNVSTLELGDSALYLCASSILRTGPNTGELFFGEGSRLTVL.

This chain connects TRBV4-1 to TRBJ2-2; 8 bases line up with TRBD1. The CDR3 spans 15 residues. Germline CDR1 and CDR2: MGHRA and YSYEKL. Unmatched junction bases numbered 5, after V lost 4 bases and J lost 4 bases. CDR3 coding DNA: TGCGCCAGCAGCCCAAAGGGACAGGTCACCGGGGAGCTGTTTTTT. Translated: CASSPKGQVTGELFF.

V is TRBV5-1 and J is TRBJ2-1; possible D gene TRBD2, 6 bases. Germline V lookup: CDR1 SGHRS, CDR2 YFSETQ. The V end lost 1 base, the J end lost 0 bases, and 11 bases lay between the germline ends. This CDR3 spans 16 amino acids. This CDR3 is CASSLPGDGSYNEQFF. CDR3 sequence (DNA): TGCGCCAGCAGCTTGCCGGGAGATGGCTCCTACAATGAGCAGTTCTTC. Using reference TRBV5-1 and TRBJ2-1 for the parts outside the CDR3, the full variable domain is KAGVTQTPRYLIKTRGQQVTLSCSPISGHRSVSWYQQTPGQGLQFLFEYFSETQRNKGNFPGRFSGRQFSNSRSEMNVSTLELGDSALYLCASSLPGDGSYNEQFFGPGTRLTVL.

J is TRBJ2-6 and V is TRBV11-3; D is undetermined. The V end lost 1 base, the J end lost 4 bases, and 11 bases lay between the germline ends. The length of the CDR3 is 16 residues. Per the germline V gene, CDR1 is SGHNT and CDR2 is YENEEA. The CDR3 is CASSLVSGSGANVLTF. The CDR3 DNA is TGTGCCAGCAGCTTAGTCTCAGGTTCCGGGGCCAACGTCCTGACTTTC.